This entry lists 8 T cell receptor beta chains sequenced from one sample in a study of post-analysis software for immune sequencing data. Points from the study as a whole: Comparison of patients with controls showed about 5 TRBV segments more frequent in patients, TRBV5-6, TRBV5-1 and TRBV20-1 among them.

For these TCRs, the target antigens are not known. Included in the TCR beta cDNA libraries were unique molecular identifiers. TCRdb re-analysed the PCR reads in MiXCR, keeping a single row per CDR3 protein. The data show 400,000 to 500,000 distinct CDR3 sequences, approximately 37% seen once. Input material: blood. These receptors came from a girl aged 2 to 9 with multiple sclerosis.

There are many counts of this clonotype. The chain uses TRBV11-2 and TRBJ2-7; TRBD1 is a possible D gene (6 bases). V was cut by 5 bases and J by 7 bases, with 15 bases left in between. The germline CDR1 and CDR2 sequences are SGHAT and FQNNGV. There are 13 residues in the CDR3. The CDR3 loop is CASSIAGAWEQYF. For the CDR3, the DNA is TGTGCCAGCAGCATCGCAGGGGCTTGGGAGCAGTACTTC.

The rearrangement joins TRBV3-1 to TRBJ1-5, with D unclear. Deletions cut 0 bases from V and 9 bases from J, with 9 bases between. The germline V gene encodes CDR1 LGHDT and CDR2 YNNKEL (reference sequence). The CDR3 is 13 residues long. The CDR3 nucleotides read TGTGCCAGCAGCCAAGATCGGAAGGGGCCCCAGCATTTT. As protein: CASSQDRKGPQHF.

CDR3 sequence (DNA): TGTGCCAGCTCACCACCGGGGAGCTATGGCTACACCTTC. This codes for CASSPPGSYGYTF. V usage is TRBV18 and J usage is TRBJ1-2; D unclear. From germline, CDR1 is KGHSH and CDR2 LQKENI. This CDR3 comprises 13 residues. Trimming took off 0 bases at V and 4 bases at J, with 6 bases between the two ends.

The rearrangement joins TRBV29-1 to TRBJ2-5; 7 nucleotides match TRBD1. The CDR3 length is 11 residues. Trimming cost V 7 bases and J 11 bases; bases outside gene matches: 10. The germline V gene has CDR1 SQVTM and CDR2 ANQGSEA. Here the CDR3 reads CSGQTGLEQYF. Here the CDR3 DNA reads TGCAGCGGCCAGACAGGGTTGGAGCAGTACTTC.

The J gene is TRBJ2-1, the V gene TRBV7-2; the D is unclear. The length of the CDR3 is 12 residues. The V end was cut by 7 bases, the J end by 3 bases, with 7 bases between. Germline loops: CDR1 SGHTA, CDR2 FQGNSA. CDR3: CASTAHYNEQFF. In nucleotides, the CDR3 is TGTGCCAGCACGGCACACTACAATGAGCAGTTCTTC.

V and J are TRBV5-1 and TRBJ2-1; D is unresolved. Trimming shortened V by 4 bases and J by 3 bases, and 14 bases separated the two germline ends. CDR1 SGHRS and CDR2 YFSETQ come from the germline V gene. The CDR3 has 15 amino acids. DNA for the CDR3: TGCGCCAGCAGCGGGAAGAACCCCTGCTACAATGAGCAGTTCTTC. Translating it yields CASSGKNPCYNEQFF.

This clonotype was detected a few times. CDR3 sequence reads: CASSPPGRRPYGYTF. The CDR3 DNA follows: TGTGCCAGCTCACCACCGGGCAGGAGGCCCTATGGCTACACCTTC. The rearrangement links TRBV18 to TRBJ1-2, with D uncertain. Between the trimmed V and J ends, which lost 0 bases and 4 bases, there was a span of 12 bases. Germline loops: CDR1 KGHSH, CDR2 LQKENI. The CDR3 covers 15 residues. The full variable domain, in which reference TRBV18 and TRBJ1-2 provide the parts outside the CDR3, is NAGVMQNPRHLVRRRGQEARLRCSPMKGHSHVYWYRQLPEEGLKFMVYLQKENIIDESGMPKERFSAEFPKEGPSILRIQQVVRGDSAAYFCASSPPGRRPYGYTFGSGTRLTVV.

The chain has TRBV10-3 and TRBJ1-1; no reliable D call. V gave up 4 bases and J gave up 3 bases, with 15 bases separating them. The germline gives CDR1 ENHRY, CDR2 SYGVKD. The CDR3 totals 15 residues. Written as DNA, the CDR3 is TGTGCCATCAGTGGGTTCCTTGTCGGAGACACTGAAGCTTTCTTT. Translation: CAISGFLVGDTEAFF.